The 16 T cell receptor beta chains reported below all come from one sample, sequenced in a study of blood T cell repertoires in COVID-19. Repertoires were generated with immunoSEQ multiplex PCR, while TCRdb's copy carries only in-frame clones and drops some. The sample holds about 140,000 clones; 70% to 90% are singletons and the top ten take roughly 1.9%. Sequencing used peripheral blood. Source of these receptors: a man between 65 and 79 years old with acute or convalescent COVID-19.

This clone was counted a few times. This sequence joins TRBV10-1 and TRBJ1-2, with TRBD1 matching over 9 bases. CDR1 WNHNN and CDR2 SYGVQD come from the germline V gene (reference sequence). The junction had 7 bases not matched to a gene; V was cut back by 5 bases and J by 6 bases. CDR3 length equals 14 residues. The CDR3 spells CASSPGQGVNGYTF. The CDR3 bases are TGCGCCAGCAGTCCGGGACAGGGAGTGAATGGCTACACCTTC.

The chain employs TRBV24-1 and TRBJ2-5; 10 nucleotides align to TRBD1. CDR3 length: 15 residues. Germline V CDR1 and CDR2: KGHDR, SFDVKD. V lost 5 bases and J lost 5; bases outside the gene matches: 7. CDR3 DNA sequence: TGTGCCACCAGTGTTGACAGGGGGCGGGGGGAGACCCAGTACTTC. This encodes CATSVDRGRGETQYF.

The chain recombines TRBV6-5 with TRBJ2-7; 10 bases line up with TRBD1. J lost 5 bases, V lost 5 bases, and 9 bases had no gene match. CDR1 and CDR2 (germline): MNHEY, SVGAGI. The CDR3 extends over 15 amino acids. The CDR3 DNA reads as TGTGCCAGCAGTCTCGGACAGGGGGGGTCTCACGAGCAGTACTTC. It yields the protein CASSLGQGGSHEQYF.

The chain carries TRBV30 and TRBJ1-3; 11 bases are a match to TRBD1. The CDR3 sequence is 17 residues long. V shed 3 bases and J 3 bases; nucleotides not matched to a gene: 10. From germline, CDR1 is GTSNPN and CDR2 SVGIG (reference sequence). The CDR3 DNA is TGTGCCTGGAGCCGAACCCGGGACAGGGGGAGTGGAAACACCATATATTTT. Amino acid sequence: CAWSRTRDRGSGNTIYF.

The chain recombines TRBV18 with TRBJ2-7; 8 positions match TRBD1. With 5 bases clipped from V and 4 bases from J, the junction kept 7 bases outside the gene matches. There are 14 residues in the CDR3. The V gene's germline CDR1 is KGHSH and CDR2 LQKENI. DNA of the CDR3: TGTGCCAGCTCAGGGATGACAGGGGATTACGAGCAGTACTTC. Residues: CASSGMTGDYEQYF. The full variable domain, its missing parts supplied by reference TRBV18 and TRBJ2-7, is NAGVMQNPRHLVRRRGQEARLRCSPMKGHSHVYWYRQLPEEGLKFMVYLQKENIIDESGMPKERFSAEFPKEGPSILRIQQVVRGDSAAYFCASSGMTGDYEQYFGPGTRLTVT.

The rearrangement uses TRBV27 and TRBJ1-2; 8 bases map to TRBD1. CDR1 is MNHEY, CDR2 SMNVEV, per germline (reference sequence). There are 15 residues in the CDR3. The ends lost 7 bases at V and 4 bases at J; junction bases unmatched: 11. The CDR3 DNA reads TGTGCCAGCACTTCGACAGGGGTAGCAAGCTATGGCTACACCTTC. The encoded protein is CASTSTGVASYGYTF.

The rearrangement uses TRBV12-5 and TRBJ1-5, with 8 bases lining up with TRBD1. After removal of 7 bases from V and 7 bases from J, the junction contained 12 bases not matched to a gene. CDR1 LGHNT and CDR2 FRNRAP come from the germline V gene. The CDR3 covers 15 residues. The CDR3 protein is CASAQPGQGGQPQHF. The CDR3 DNA follows: TGTGCTAGTGCCCAACCCGGACAGGGTGGACAGCCCCAGCATTTT.

V is TRBV3-1 (or the pseudogene TRBV3-2) and J is TRBJ1-4, with a weak D call TRBD1 (5 bases). The CDR3 consists of 16 residues. In germline, CDR1 is LGHDT, CDR2 YNNKEL (reference sequence). The V end lost 4 bases, the J end lost 1 base, and 13 bases lay between the germline ends. CDR3 nucleotide sequence: TGTGCCAGCAGCCTCCTTCTCGGGGGAACTAATGAAAAACTGTTTTTT. Translation gives CASSLLLGGTNEKLFF.

This clone came up once. The chain has TRBV9 and TRBJ1-2, with TRBD1 matching over 9 bases. With V trimmed by 4 bases and J by 7 bases, 11 bases remained unmatched. From germline, CDR1 is SGDLS and CDR2 YYNGEE. CDR3 size: 15 residues. CDR3 region: CASSPTGGSQAGYTF. As DNA, the CDR3 is TGTGCCAGCAGCCCGACAGGGGGTTCGCAGGCTGGCTACACCTTC.

The V and J genes are TRBV6-5 and TRBJ1-1; D gene unclear. The germline gives CDR1 MNHEY, CDR2 SVGAGI. V was cut by 5 bases and J by 1 base, with 11 bases left in between. There are 14 residues in the CDR3. The chain's CDR3 is CASSPRTANTEAFF. The CDR3 DNA reads as TGTGCCAGCAGTCCCCGGACTGCGAACACTGAAGCTTTCTTT.

This clone was seen a handful of times. The chain carries TRBV29-1 and TRBJ1-1, with 9 bases fitting TRBD1. The CDR3 is 11 residues long. Germline V gene sequence: CDR1 SQVTM, CDR2 ANQGSEA. Trimming at V came to 7 bases and at J to 7 bases, leaving 4 bases not matched to a gene. The CDR3 DNA sequence: TGCAGCGACCGGACAGGGGATGAAGCTTTCTTT. It codes for CSDRTGDEAFF.

The V and J genes are TRBV5-1 and TRBJ1-1, with D possibly being TRBD1 (6 bases). The germline V gene encodes CDR1 SGHRS and CDR2 YFSETQ. V was pared by 2 bases and J by 5 bases, with 16 bases between. The CDR3 covers 15 residues. The CDR3 loop is CASSLAPGVGTEAFF. The CDR3 DNA sequence: TGCGCCAGCAGCTTAGCACCAGGGGTGGGAACTGAAGCTTTCTTT.

The chain employs TRBV11-3 and TRBJ1-1; D is ambiguous. This CDR3 has 14 amino acids. Trimming took off 5 bases at V and 1 base at J, with 11 bases between the two ends. The V gene's germline CDR1 is SGHNT and CDR2 YENEEA. CDR3 in DNA: TGTGCCAGCAGCCAAAGAGCCGGGAACACTGAAGCTTTCTTT. It translates to CASSQRAGNTEAFF.

This clone has only one observation. The chain recombines TRBV9 with TRBJ2-3; D possibly corresponds to TRBD2 (5 bases). The ends were cut back, 4 bases at V and 5 bases at J, with 17 bases in the middle. The CDR3 has 15 residues. Germline CDR1 and CDR2: SGDLS and YYNGEE. CDR3 nucleotides: TGTGCCAGCAGCTTCGGGGTAAACCCCGGAGATACGCAGTATTTT. It translates to CASSFGVNPGDTQYF.

The DNA of the CDR3 is TGTGCCAGCAGCCACCGGACTGTTTCCTACAATGAGCAGTTCTTC. This gives the protein CASSHRTVSYNEQFF. V and J are TRBV3-1 (or the pseudogene TRBV3-2) and TRBJ2-1; D perhaps matches TRBD2 (5 bases). Germline assignment: CDR1 LGHDT and CDR2 YNNKEL (reference sequence). This CDR3 spans 15 amino acids. V dropped 3 bases and J dropped 1 base, with 10 bases sitting between them.

The CDR3 DNA reads as TGTGCCACCAGCAGAGTTGGGGAGGCCGCGGCCCAGTACTTC. It is translated as CATSRVGEAAAQYF. V usage is TRBV15 and J usage is TRBJ2-5, with D possibly TRBD2 on 6 matching bases. The CDR3 has 14 amino acids. Germline V gene lookup returns CDR1 LNHNV and CDR2 YYDKDF (reference sequence). The V gene lost 1 base and the J gene lost 9 bases, with 15 bases spanning the gap.